These 15 T cell receptor beta chains were sequenced from one sample in a study of blood T cell repertoires in COVID-19. Method: immunoSEQ multiplex PCR; TCRdb's copy keeps in-frame clones and lacks some. The repertoire holds around 240,000 clones, with roughly 84% as singletons. Sequenced input: peripheral blood. These receptors were collected from a man in his forties or fifties with acute or convalescent COVID-19.

The V gene is TRBV5-1, the J gene TRBJ1-1; D possibly corresponds to TRBD1 (5 bases). In germline, CDR1 is SGHRS, CDR2 YFSETQ. V lost 8 bases, J lost 7 bases, and 15 bases lay in between. The CDR3 contains 12 residues. For the CDR3, the DNA is TGCGCCAGTTCGGACAACAACCATGAAGCTTTCTTT. The encoded protein is CASSDNNHEAFF.

This chain uses TRBV5-1 with TRBJ1-4, with D possibly TRBD1 on 6 matching bases. CDR3 length equals 15 residues. V was clipped by 6 bases and J by 5 bases, with 17 bases between them. CDR1 is SGHRS and CDR2 is YFSETQ in the germline V gene. The CDR3 sequence: CASTLGASVNEKLFF. CDR3 sequence (DNA): TGCGCCAGCACCCTGGGGGCATCCGTCAATGAAAAACTGTTTTTT.

The rearrangement joins TRBV5-5 to TRBJ2-1, with unresolved D. The V end was cut by 5 bases, the J end by 0 bases, with 15 bases between. The length of the CDR3 is 16 residues. The germline CDR1 and CDR2 sequences are SGHKS and YYEKEE (reference sequence). The CDR3: CASRYSPLGSYNEQFF. CDR3 DNA sequence: TGTGCCAGCAGGTACTCGCCCCTCGGCTCCTACAATGAGCAGTTCTTC.

The genes are TRBV30 and TRBJ2-7, with D perhaps TRBD2 (6 bases). Between the trimmed V and J ends, which lost 7 bases and 4 bases, there was a span of 17 bases. Germline values: CDR1 GTSNPN, CDR2 SVGIG (reference sequence). CDR3 length: 13 residues. The CDR3 spells CALRVAGLYEQYF. The CDR3, as DNA: TGTGCCTTAAGGGTTGCGGGGCTGTACGAGCAGTACTTC.

V is TRBV11-2 and J is TRBJ2-1; 7 nucleotides agree with TRBD1. The CDR3 is made up of 15 amino acids. The V gene's germline CDR1 is SGHAT and CDR2 FQNNGV. V shed 0 bases, J shed 10 bases, and the junction held 9 bases outside the gene matches. Written as DNA, the CDR3 is TGTGCCAGCAGCTTAGATCGTAGGGGGCTCGCCGAGCAGTTCTTC. Protein: CASSLDRRGLAEQFF.

The CDR3 coding sequence is TGTGCCACCAGTGATTTTCTTCAGGGGGCGGGAGATACGCAGTATTTT. Protein: CATSDFLQGAGDTQYF. The chain employs TRBV24-1 and TRBJ2-3; 8 bases agree with TRBD1. The V gene's germline CDR1 is KGHDR and CDR2 SFDVKD. CDR3 size: 16 residues. The V gene end was trimmed by 1 base and the J gene end by 5 bases; junction bases not matched to a gene: 7.

The gene calls are TRBV4-2 and TRBJ1-4, with TRBD1 matching 7 bases. V lost 0 bases, J lost 8 bases, and 0 bases stayed unmatched. CDR1 and CDR2 (germline): LGHNA, YNFKEQ. The CDR3 has 13 residues. The CDR3 coding sequence is TGTGCCAGCAGCCAAGAGACAGGGGAAAAACTGTTTTTT. Residues: CASSQETGEKLFF.

This clone was counted between two and nine times. The J gene is TRBJ2-7, the V gene TRBV19, with 7 bases matching TRBD1. The germline CDR1 and CDR2 sequences are LNHDA and SQIVND (reference sequence). This CDR3 is 13 amino acids long. V was clipped by 6 bases and J by 2 bases; unmatched bases: 4. The DNA for the CDR3 is TGTGCCAGTAGACAGGGGATAACCTACGAGCAGTACTTC. As protein: CASRQGITYEQYF.

V usage is TRBV2 and J usage is TRBJ1-2; D remains ambiguous. Trimming cost V 8 bases and J 3 bases, with 16 bases left between them. Germline V CDR1 and CDR2: SNHLY, FYNNEI. The CDR3 loop spans 14 amino acids. The CDR3 DNA follows: TGTGCCAGCCTCACCGCAAGCCAAGACTATGGCTACACCTTC. Translation gives CASLTASQDYGYTF.

The genes are TRBV7-9 and TRBJ1-2; D uncertain. This CDR3 region has 14 residues. Germline values: CDR1 SEHNR, CDR2 FQNEAQ (reference sequence). V was trimmed by 5 bases and J by 0 bases, leaving 10 bases between them. This CDR3 reads CASSPLEPNYGYTF. In nucleotides, the CDR3 is TGTGCCAGCAGCCCCTTGGAGCCTAACTATGGCTACACCTTC.

The chain joins TRBV19 to TRBJ2-5; TRBD2 agrees at 8 bases. Germline V gives CDR1 LNHDA, CDR2 SQIVND (reference sequence). The CDR3 spans 14 residues. The trim removed 5 bases at V and 3 bases at J, leaving 5 bases unmatched. DNA of the CDR3: TGTGCCAGTAGTTTTTCGACTAGCGAAGAGACCCAGTACTTC. Translating gives CASSFSTSEETQYF.

This clone has just a few counts. The chain uses TRBV5-6 and TRBJ1-6; D is unresolved. Trimming took off 8 bases at V and 5 bases at J, with 11 bases between the two ends. The CDR3 consists of 13 residues. CDR1 and CDR2 (germline): SGHDT, YYEEEE. In DNA, the CDR3 is TGTGCCAGTACCGGTGAGGATAATTCACCCCTCCACTTT. It specifies CASTGEDNSPLHF.

The V and J genes are TRBV3-1 (or the pseudogene TRBV3-2) and TRBJ2-7, with a weak D call TRBD2 (5 bases). This CDR3 comprises 13 residues. With 4 bases removed from V and 2 bases from J, the gap between germline ends came to 9 bases. CDR1 is LGHDT and CDR2 is YNNKEL in the germline V gene (reference sequence). The CDR3 protein is CASSLRGTYEQYF. CDR3 sequence (DNA): TGTGCCAGCAGCCTCCGGGGTACCTACGAGCAGTACTTC.

The genes are TRBV24-1 and TRBJ2-3, with TRBD2 matching over 7 bases. There are 13 residues in the CDR3. The V and J ends lost 0 bases and 9 bases, in that order; junction bases with no gene match: 2. Looked up from germline, CDR1 is KGHDR and CDR2 is SFDVKD. CDR3 in amino acids: CATSDLVGGTQYF. CDR3 nucleotide sequence: TGTGCCACCAGTGATTTGGTCGGGGGGACGCAGTATTTT.

The chain links TRBV13 to TRBJ2-3; a possible D gene is TRBD2 (7 bases). The germline V gene has CDR1 PRHDT and CDR2 FYEKMQ (reference sequence). V was trimmed by 2 bases and J by 4 bases, leaving 25 bases between them. CDR3 length: 19 amino acids. The CDR3 coding sequence is TGTGCCAGCAGCTTAACGAGGTACGGGGGGCCCAGGAAGGCAGATACGCAGTATTTT. This translates into CASSLTRYGGPRKADTQYF.